The 12 T cell receptor beta chains below come from one sample, sequenced in a study of T cells after yellow fever vaccination. From the 5' RACE reads, TCRdb called clonotypes with MiXCR, one entry per CDR3 protein. Found here are some 500,000 distinct CDR3 sequences, around an eighth of them singletons; the top ten hold more than 13%. The source material was PBMCs, sampled on the day of the yellow fever booster vaccination. The receptors derive from a man between 25 and 39 years old who received the YFV17D yellow fever vaccine.

This chain's CDR3 is CATSRERREGYGYTF. CDR3 DNA: TGTGCCACCAGCAGAGAGCGGCGGGAGGGTTACGGCTACACCTTC. V gene TRBV15 combines with J gene TRBJ1-2; D remains unclear. The germline V gene has CDR1 LNHNV and CDR2 YYDKDF (reference sequence). V gave up 0 bases and J gave up 8 bases, with 16 bases separating them. The CDR3 covers 15 residues.

The chain joins TRBV4-3 to TRBJ2-3, with 9 positions matching TRBD2. This CDR3 has 15 amino acids. Trimming at V came to 2 bases and at J to 1 base, leaving 1 base not matched to a gene. The germline CDR1 and CDR2 sequences are LGHNA and YSLEER. The CDR3 sequence is CASSQRLAGTDTQYF. The CDR3 DNA reads as TGCGCCAGCAGCCAACGACTAGCGGGCACAGATACGCAGTATTTT.

In its sample, this clonotype was seen a few times. The CDR3, as DNA: TGCAGCGTGGCCGGGGGGGTGAACACTGAAGCTTTCTTT. This encodes CSVAGGVNTEAFF. This rearrangement joins TRBV29-1 to TRBJ1-1; maybe TRBD1 (5 bases). The germline V and J ends were trimmed by 6 bases and 0 bases, with 11 bases remaining between them. The CDR3 length is 13 residues. The germline V gene has CDR1 SQVTM and CDR2 ANQGSEA.

This clonotype was recorded a few times. Here the CDR3 reads CASRIEGANTEAFF. The DNA for the CDR3 is TGTGCCAGCAGGATAGAAGGGGCTAACACTGAAGCTTTCTTT. The genes are TRBV2 and TRBJ1-1; possibly TRBD1 for D (5 bases). There are 14 residues in the CDR3. V lost 6 bases and J lost 2, with 13 bases in between. Germline V gives CDR1 SNHLY, CDR2 FYNNEI.

In this sample, this clonotype turned up many times. This rearrangement joins TRBV19 to TRBJ2-3, with D possibly TRBD2 on 5 matching bases. Trimming took 4 bases from V and 2 from J, leaving 10 bases between them. Looked up from germline, CDR1 is LNHDA and CDR2 is SQIVND (reference sequence). There are 14 residues in the CDR3. For the CDR3, the DNA is TGTGCCAGTAGTAGTGGGAGTTTCACAGATACGCAGTATTTT. It specifies CASSSGSFTDTQYF.

The genes are TRBV15 and TRBJ2-7, with TRBD2 matching 8 bases. Germline trimming cut 6 bases from V and 3 bases from J; bases unmatched to any gene: 7. The CDR3 is made up of 14 amino acids. Germline V lookup: CDR1 LNHNV, CDR2 YYDKDF (reference sequence). CDR3 amino acids: CATSFPGTSYEQYF. For the CDR3, the DNA is TGTGCCACCAGTTTCCCCGGGACTAGCTACGAGCAGTACTTC.

V and J are TRBV7-8 and TRBJ2-1, with 7 positions matching TRBD2. CDR1 SGHVS and CDR2 FQNEAQ come from the germline V gene. The CDR3 is 15 residues long. V shed 7 bases and J 9 bases; nucleotides not matched to a gene: 15. CDR3 in amino acids: CASTLAELPVSEQFF. The CDR3 nucleotides read TGTGCCAGCACGCTAGCGGAACTCCCAGTTTCTGAGCAGTTCTTC.

The chain has TRBV6-5 and TRBJ2-7; 7 bases align to TRBD2. V trimming: 0 bases; J trimming: 5 bases; junction bases outside the gene matches: 13. The CDR3 covers 17 residues. Germline CDR1 is MNHEY and CDR2 is SVGAGI. The CDR3 bases are TGTGCCAGCAGTTACTCGAGCGGGACGTCAGGAGTCCACGAGCAGTACTTC. Encoded protein: CASSYSSGTSGVHEQYF.

This clonotype was found many times. The chain couples TRBV5-1 to TRBJ2-3; TRBD2 matches 7 bases. The junction had 6 bases not matched to a gene; V was cut back by 4 bases and J by 4 bases. This CDR3 spans 14 amino acids. Germline CDR1 SGHRS, CDR2 YFSETQ. The CDR3 sequence: CASSLRTRPDTQYF. The DNA of the CDR3 is TGCGCCAGCAGCCTTCGGACTAGGCCAGATACGCAGTATTTT. The full variable domain, completed using reference TRBV5-1 and TRBJ2-3, is KAGVTQTPRYLIKTRGQQVTLSCSPISGHRSVSWYQQTPGQGLQFLFEYFSETQRNKGNFPGRFSGRQFSNSRSEMNVSTLELGDSALYLCASSLRTRPDTQYFGPGTRLTVL.

The chain combines TRBV20-1 with TRBJ2-5, with 7 bases fitting TRBD1. This CDR3 spans 15 amino acids. V gave up 3 bases and J gave up 2 bases; unmatched junction bases: 9. Germline CDR1 DFQATT, CDR2 SNEGSKA (reference sequence). The CDR3 sequence: CSARGQKGPQETQYF. The CDR3 nucleotides read TGCAGTGCTAGGGGACAGAAGGGGCCACAAGAGACCCAGTACTTC.

The chain employs TRBV7-2 and TRBJ2-4; D gene uncertain. The germline V and J ends were trimmed by 1 base and 16 bases, with 11 bases remaining between them. There are 11 residues in the CDR3. The germline V gene has CDR1 SGHTA and CDR2 FQGNSA. This CDR3 reads CASSLVGSLYF. The CDR3 nucleotides read TGTGCCAGCAGCTTAGTGGGGTCCCTCTACTTC.

This clonotype was counted a few times. The chain employs TRBV12-3 or TRBV12-4 and TRBJ1-2; 9 bases align to TRBD1. V lost 5 bases to trimming and J lost 4 bases; unmatched junction nucleotides: 8. CDR3 length: 15 amino acids. The CDR3 DNA is TGTGCCAGCAGTATCGCCGGGACAGGGTCCTATGGCTACACCTTC. This gives the protein CASSIAGTGSYGYTF.